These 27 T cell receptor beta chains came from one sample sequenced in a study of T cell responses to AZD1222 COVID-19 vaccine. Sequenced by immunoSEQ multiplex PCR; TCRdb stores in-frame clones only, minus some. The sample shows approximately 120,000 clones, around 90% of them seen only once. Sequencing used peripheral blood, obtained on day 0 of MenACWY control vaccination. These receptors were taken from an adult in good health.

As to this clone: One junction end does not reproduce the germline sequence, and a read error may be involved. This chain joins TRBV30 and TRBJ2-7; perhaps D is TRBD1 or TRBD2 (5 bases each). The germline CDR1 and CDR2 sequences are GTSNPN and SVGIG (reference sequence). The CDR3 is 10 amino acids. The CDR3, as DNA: TGTGCCTGGAGTCGTGAGGGGCCTCACTTC. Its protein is CAWSREGPHF.

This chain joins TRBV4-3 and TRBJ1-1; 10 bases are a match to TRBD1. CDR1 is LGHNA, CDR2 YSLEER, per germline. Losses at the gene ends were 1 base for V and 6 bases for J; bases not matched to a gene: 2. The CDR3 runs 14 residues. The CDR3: CASSQVTGGSEAFF. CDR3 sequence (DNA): TGCGCCAGCAGCCAAGTGACAGGGGGCTCTGAAGCTTTCTTT.

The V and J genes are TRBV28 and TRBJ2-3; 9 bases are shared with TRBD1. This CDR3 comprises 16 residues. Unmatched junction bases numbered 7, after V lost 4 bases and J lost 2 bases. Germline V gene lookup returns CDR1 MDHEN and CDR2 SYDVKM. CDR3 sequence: CASSSPRDRVTDTQYF. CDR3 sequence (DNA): TGTGCCAGCAGTTCTCCCCGGGACAGGGTCACAGATACGCAGTATTTT.

CDR3 nucleotide sequence: TGTGCCAGTAGTATAGCTTTCCGGCTAGCGGGAGCTGATACGCAGTATTTT. Its protein product is CASSIAFRLAGADTQYF. V and J are TRBV19 and TRBJ2-3; the match to TRBD2 covers 10 bases. CDR1 is LNHDA and CDR2 is SQIVND in the germline V gene (reference sequence). CDR3 length equals 17 residues. V trimming: 1 base; J trimming: 6 bases; junction bases outside the gene matches: 10.

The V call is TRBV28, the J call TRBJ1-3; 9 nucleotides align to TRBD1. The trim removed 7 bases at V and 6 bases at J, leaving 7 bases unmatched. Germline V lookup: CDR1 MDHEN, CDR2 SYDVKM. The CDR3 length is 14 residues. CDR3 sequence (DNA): TGTGCCAGCACCGTCGACAGGGGGGTAAACACCATATATTTT. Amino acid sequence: CASTVDRGVNTIYF.

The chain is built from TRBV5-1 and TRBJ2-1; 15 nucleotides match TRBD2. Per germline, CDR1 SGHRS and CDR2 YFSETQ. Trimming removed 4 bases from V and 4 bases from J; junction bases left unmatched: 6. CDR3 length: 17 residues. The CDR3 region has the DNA TGCGCCAGCAGCGGCGGGACTAGCGGGAGGTCGTACAATGAGCAGTTCTTC. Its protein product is CASSGGTSGRSYNEQFF.

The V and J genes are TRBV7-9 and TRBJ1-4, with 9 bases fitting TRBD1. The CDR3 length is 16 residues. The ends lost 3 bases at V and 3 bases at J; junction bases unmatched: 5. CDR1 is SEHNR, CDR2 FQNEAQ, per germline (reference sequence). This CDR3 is CASSLQRTGANEKLFF. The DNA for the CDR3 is TGTGCCAGCAGCTTGCAGCGGACAGGGGCTAATGAAAAACTGTTTTTT.

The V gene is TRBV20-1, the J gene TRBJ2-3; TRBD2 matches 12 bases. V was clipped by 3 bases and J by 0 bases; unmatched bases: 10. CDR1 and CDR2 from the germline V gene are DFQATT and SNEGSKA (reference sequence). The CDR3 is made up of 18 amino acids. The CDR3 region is CSASPPGLAGPSTDTQYF. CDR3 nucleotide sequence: TGCAGTGCTAGTCCCCCGGGACTAGCGGGCCCTAGCACAGATACGCAGTATTTT.

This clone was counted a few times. The CDR3 DNA reads as TGTGCCAGCAGTCCGGGACAGGGGTATGAAAAACTGTTTTTT. Residues: CASSPGQGYEKLFF. The chain links TRBV27 to TRBJ1-4, with 10 bases that match TRBD1. The CDR3 spans 14 residues. Germline V gene sequence: CDR1 MNHEY, CDR2 SMNVEV (reference sequence). The trim removed 5 bases at V and 6 bases at J, leaving 3 bases unmatched.

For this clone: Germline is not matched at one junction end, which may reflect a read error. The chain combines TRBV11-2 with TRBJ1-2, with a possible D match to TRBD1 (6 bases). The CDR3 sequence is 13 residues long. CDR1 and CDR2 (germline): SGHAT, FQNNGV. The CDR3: CASSIERGGGYTF. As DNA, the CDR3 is TGTGCCAGCAGCATAGAAAGGGGGGGTGGCTACACCTTC.

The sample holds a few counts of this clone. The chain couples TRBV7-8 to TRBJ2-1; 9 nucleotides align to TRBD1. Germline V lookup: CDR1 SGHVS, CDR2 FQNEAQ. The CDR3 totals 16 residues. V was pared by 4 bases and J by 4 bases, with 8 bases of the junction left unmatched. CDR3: CASSSQGAGHYNEQFF. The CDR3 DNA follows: TGTGCCAGCAGCTCACAGGGGGCAGGACATTACAATGAGCAGTTCTTC.

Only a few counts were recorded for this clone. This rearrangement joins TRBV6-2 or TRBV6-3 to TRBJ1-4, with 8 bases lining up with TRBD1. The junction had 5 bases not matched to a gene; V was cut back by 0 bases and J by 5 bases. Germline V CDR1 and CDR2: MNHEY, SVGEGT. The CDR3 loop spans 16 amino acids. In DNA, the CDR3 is TGTGCCAGCAGTTACTCTACGGGACAGGCGAATGAAAAACTGTTTTTT. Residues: CASSYSTGQANEKLFF.

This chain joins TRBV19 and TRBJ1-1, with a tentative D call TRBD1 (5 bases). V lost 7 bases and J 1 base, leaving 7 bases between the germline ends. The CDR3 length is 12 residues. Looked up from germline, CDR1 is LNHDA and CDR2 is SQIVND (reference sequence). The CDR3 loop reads CASNGGNTEAFF. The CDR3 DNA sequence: TGTGCCAGTAACGGGGGGAACACTGAAGCTTTCTTT.

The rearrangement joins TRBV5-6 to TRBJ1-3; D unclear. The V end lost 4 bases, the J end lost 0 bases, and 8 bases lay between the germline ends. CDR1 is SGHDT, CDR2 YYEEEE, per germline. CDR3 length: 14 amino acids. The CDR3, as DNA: TGTGCCAGCAGCAGCCTTAGCTCTGGAAACACCATATATTTT. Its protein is CASSSLSSGNTIYF. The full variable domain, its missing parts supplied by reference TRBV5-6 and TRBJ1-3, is DAGVTQSPTHLIKTRGQQVTLRCSPKSGHDTVSWYQQALGQGPQFIFQYYEEEERQRGNFPDRFSGHQFPNYSSELNVNALLLGDSALYLCASSSLSSGNTIYFGEGSWLTVV.

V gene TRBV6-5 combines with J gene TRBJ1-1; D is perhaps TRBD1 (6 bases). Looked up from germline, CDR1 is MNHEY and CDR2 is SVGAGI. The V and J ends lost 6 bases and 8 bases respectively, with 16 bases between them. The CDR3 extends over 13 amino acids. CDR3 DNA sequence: TGTGCCAGCAGACAGGGACAATACTTCGAAGCTTTCTTT. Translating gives CASRQGQYFEAFF.

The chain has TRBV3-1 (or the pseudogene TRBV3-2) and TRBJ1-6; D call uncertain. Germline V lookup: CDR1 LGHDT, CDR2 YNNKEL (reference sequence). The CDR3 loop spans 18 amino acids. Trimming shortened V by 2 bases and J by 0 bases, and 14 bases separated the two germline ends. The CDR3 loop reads CASSQNSWGSSYNSPLHF. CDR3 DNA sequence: TGTGCCAGCAGCCAAAATTCCTGGGGTAGCTCCTATAATTCACCCCTCCACTTT.

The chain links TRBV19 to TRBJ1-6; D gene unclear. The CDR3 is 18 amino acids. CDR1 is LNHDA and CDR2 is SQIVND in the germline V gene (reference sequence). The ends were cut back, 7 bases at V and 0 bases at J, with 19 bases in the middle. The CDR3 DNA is TGTGCCAGTACCCTAGCAGGCACGTCAAGCTCCTATAATTCACCCCTCCACTTT. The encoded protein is CASTLAGTSSSYNSPLHF.

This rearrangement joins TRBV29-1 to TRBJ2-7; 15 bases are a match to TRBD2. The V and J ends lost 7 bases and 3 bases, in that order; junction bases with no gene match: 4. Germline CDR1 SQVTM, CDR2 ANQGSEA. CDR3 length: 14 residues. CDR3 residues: CSAGLAGGGYEQYF. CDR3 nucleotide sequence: TGCAGCGCGGGACTAGCGGGGGGCGGCTACGAGCAGTACTTC.

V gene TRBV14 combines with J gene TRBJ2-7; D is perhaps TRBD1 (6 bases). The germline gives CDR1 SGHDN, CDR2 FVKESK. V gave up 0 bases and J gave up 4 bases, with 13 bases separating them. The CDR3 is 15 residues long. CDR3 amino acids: CASSQDRGPQYEQYF. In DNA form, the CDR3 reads TGTGCCAGCAGCCAAGACAGGGGACCGCAATACGAGCAGTACTTC.

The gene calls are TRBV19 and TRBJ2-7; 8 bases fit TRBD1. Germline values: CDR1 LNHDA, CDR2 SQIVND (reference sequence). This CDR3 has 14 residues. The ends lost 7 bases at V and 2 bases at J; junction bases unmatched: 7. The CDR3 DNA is TGTGCCAGTAACCATGGACAGGGTCCCTACGAGCAGTACTTC. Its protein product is CASNHGQGPYEQYF.

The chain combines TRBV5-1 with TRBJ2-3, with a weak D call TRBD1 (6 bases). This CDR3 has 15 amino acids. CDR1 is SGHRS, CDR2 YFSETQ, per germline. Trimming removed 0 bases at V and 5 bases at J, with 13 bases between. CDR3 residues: CASSLDRAAQDTQYF. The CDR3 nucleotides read TGCGCCAGCAGCTTGGACAGGGCTGCCCAAGATACGCAGTATTTT.

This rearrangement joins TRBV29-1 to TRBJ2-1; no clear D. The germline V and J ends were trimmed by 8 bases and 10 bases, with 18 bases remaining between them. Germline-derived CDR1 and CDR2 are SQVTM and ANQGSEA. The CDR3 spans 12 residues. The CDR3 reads CSTRRLNGEQFF. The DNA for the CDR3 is TGCAGCACGAGAAGGTTGAACGGGGAGCAGTTCTTC.

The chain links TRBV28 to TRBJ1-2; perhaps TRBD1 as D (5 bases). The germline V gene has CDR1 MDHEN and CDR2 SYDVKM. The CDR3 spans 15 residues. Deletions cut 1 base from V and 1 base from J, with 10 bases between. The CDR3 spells CASSLSGGLNYGYTF. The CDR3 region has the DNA TGTGCCAGCAGTTTATCCGGGGGTCTTAACTATGGCTACACCTTC.

CDR3 DNA: TGTGCCAGCAGTTTTCACGGGGGGATAGCTGGAAACACCATATATTTT. Its translation: CASSFHGGIAGNTIYF. V and J are TRBV28 and TRBJ1-3, with D perhaps matching TRBD1 (5 bases). Deletions cut 3 bases from V and 2 bases from J, with 14 bases between. The CDR3 has 16 amino acids. Germline lookup yields CDR1 MDHEN and CDR2 SYDVKM.

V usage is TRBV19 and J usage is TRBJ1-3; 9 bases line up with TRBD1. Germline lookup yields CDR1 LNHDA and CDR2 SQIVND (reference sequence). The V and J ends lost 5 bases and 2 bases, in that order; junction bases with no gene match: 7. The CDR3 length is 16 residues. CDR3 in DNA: TGTGCCAGTAGTGCCCAGGGACAGGGCGCTGGAAACACCATATATTTT. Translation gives CASSAQGQGAGNTIYF.

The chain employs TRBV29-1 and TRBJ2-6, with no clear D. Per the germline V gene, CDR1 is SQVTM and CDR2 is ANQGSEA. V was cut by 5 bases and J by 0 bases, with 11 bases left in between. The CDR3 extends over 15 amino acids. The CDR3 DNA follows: TGCAGCGTTCGAGGTGACTTCTCTGGGGCCAACGTCCTGACTTTC. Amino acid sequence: CSVRGDFSGANVLTF. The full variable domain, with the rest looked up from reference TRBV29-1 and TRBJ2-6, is SAVISQKPSRDICQRGTSLTIQCQVDSQVTMMFWYRQQPGQSLTLIATANQGSEATYESGFVIDKFPISRPNLTFSTLTVSNMSPEDSSIYLCSVRGDFSGANVLTFGAGSRLTVL.

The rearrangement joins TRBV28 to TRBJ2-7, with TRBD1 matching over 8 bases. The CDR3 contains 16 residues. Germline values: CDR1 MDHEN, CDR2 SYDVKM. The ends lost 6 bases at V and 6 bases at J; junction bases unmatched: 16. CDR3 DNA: TGTGCCAGCAGCCCCGGACAGGGTAATTCTATGTCCGAGCAGTACTTC. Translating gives CASSPGQGNSMSEQYF.